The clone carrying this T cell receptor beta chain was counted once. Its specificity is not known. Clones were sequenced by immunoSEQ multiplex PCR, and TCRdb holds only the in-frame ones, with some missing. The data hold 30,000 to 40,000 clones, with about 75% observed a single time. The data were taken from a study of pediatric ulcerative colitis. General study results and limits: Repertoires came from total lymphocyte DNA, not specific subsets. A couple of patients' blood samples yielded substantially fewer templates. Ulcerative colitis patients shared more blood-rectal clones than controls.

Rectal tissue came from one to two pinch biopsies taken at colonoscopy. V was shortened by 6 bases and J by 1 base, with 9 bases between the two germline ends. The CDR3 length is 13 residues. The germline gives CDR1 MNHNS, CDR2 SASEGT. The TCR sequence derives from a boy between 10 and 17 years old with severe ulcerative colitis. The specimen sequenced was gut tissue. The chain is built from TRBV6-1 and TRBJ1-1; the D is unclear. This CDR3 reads CASRKWENTEAFF. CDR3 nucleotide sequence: TGTGCCAGCAGGAAGTGGGAGAACACTGAAGCTTTCTTT.